The 25 T cell receptor beta chains below all came from one sample that was sequenced in a study of technical replicates of blood from a few donors. The method was immunoSEQ multiplex PCR; TCRdb's version includes in-frame clones alone and lacks a portion of them. This table holds about 68,000 clones, under 98% found once. Sequenced sample: T cells isolated from PBMCs. These TCRs come from a human donor in good health.

CDR3 sequence reads: CASSLALFSAGRDGELFF. The CDR3 nucleotides are TGCGCCAGCAGCTTGGCCCTTTTTTCAGCGGGTCGGGACGGGGAGCTGTTTTTT. The chain has TRBV5-1 and TRBJ2-2, with TRBD2 as a possible D gene (6 bases). The CDR3 consists of 18 residues. Germline CDR1 reads SGHRS; CDR2 reads YFSETQ. V was clipped by 0 bases and J by 7 bases, with 22 bases between them.

The gene calls are TRBV6-1 and TRBJ1-5, with D tentatively TRBD1 (6 bases). V lost 5 bases, J lost 7 bases, and 15 bases lay in between. The V gene's germline CDR1 is MNHNS and CDR2 SASEGT. This CDR3 is built from 14 residues. CDR3 nucleotide sequence: TGTGCCAGCAGTCCTAGCAGGGGAGAGCAGCCCCAGCATTTT. Its translation: CASSPSRGEQPQHF.

J is TRBJ2-7 and V is TRBV27; 9 nucleotides match TRBD2. The CDR3 length is 14 residues. The germline CDR1 and CDR2 sequences are MNHEY and SMNVEV (reference sequence). The ends lost 4 bases at V and 4 bases at J; junction bases unmatched: 5. CDR3 sequence: CASSYSGSSYEQYF. The DNA of the CDR3 is TGTGCCAGCAGTTATAGCGGGAGTTCGTACGAGCAGTACTTC.

V usage is TRBV7-6 and J usage is TRBJ2-7, with 11 bases identical to TRBD2. The germline CDR1 and CDR2 sequences are SGHVS and FNYEAQ. This CDR3 is 16 amino acids long. The junction had 12 bases not matched to a gene; V was cut back by 4 bases and J by 7 bases. CDR3 amino acids: CASSSSSGRSLWEQYF. CDR3 DNA sequence: TGTGCCAGCAGCTCATCTAGCGGGAGGTCTCTTTGGGAGCAGTACTTC.

This clone was found once. The chain has TRBV5-6 and TRBJ1-1; a weak D match, TRBD1 (6 bases). This CDR3 is built from 16 residues. Germline V CDR1 and CDR2: SGHDT, YYEEEE. Trimming shortened V by 3 bases and J by 6 bases, and 21 bases separated the two germline ends. The CDR3 region has the DNA TGTGCCAGCAGCTCATACGACTACAGGGATCGCTCTGAAGCTTTCTTT. The encoded protein is CASSSYDYRDRSEAFF. The whole variable domain, filled in from reference TRBV5-6 and TRBJ1-1, reads DAGVTQSPTHLIKTRGQQVTLRCSPKSGHDTVSWYQQALGQGPQFIFQYYEEEERQRGNFPDRFSGHQFPNYSSELNVNALLLGDSALYLCASSSYDYRDRSEAFFGQGTRLTVV.

The chain joins TRBV21-1 to TRBJ1-1. TRBV21-1 is described as a pseudogene. The CDR3 loop spans 16 amino acids. DNA for the CDR3: TGTGCCAGCAGTTGTGCCGTAGCTACACTTCGCACTGAAGCTTTCTTT. Its protein is CASSCAVATLRTEAFF.

The rearrangement uses TRBV6-1 and TRBJ2-7; D remains ambiguous. The V end was cut by 6 bases, the J end by 6 bases, with 6 bases between. The CDR3 covers 10 residues. Germline lookup yields CDR1 MNHNS and CDR2 SASEGT. The CDR3 spells CASRTGEQYF. In DNA form, the CDR3 reads TGTGCCAGCAGAACGGGCGAGCAGTACTTC.

V gene TRBV6-1 combines with J gene TRBJ1-1, with a possible D match to TRBD1 (6 bases). V was pared by 4 bases and J by 6 bases, with 15 bases between. Germline assignment: CDR1 MNHNS and CDR2 SASEGT. CDR3 length: 14 amino acids. CDR3 sequence (DNA): TGTGCCAGCAGTGGGAACAGGGAGATCCCTGAAGCTTTCTTT. Translating gives CASSGNREIPEAFF.

This clone was detected only a few times. The chain recombines TRBV6-6 with TRBJ1-5; the D gene is possibly TRBD1 (6 bases). The CDR3 runs to 16 residues. The V end lost 4 bases, the J end lost 3 bases, and 16 bases lay between the germline ends. Germline V lookup: CDR1 MNHNY, CDR2 SVGAGI (reference sequence). CDR3 sequence: CASSSLAGATNQPQHF. CDR3 nucleotide sequence: TGTGCCAGCAGTTCCCTGGCAGGGGCGACCAATCAGCCCCAGCATTTT.

The gene calls are TRBV7-9 and TRBJ1-1, with TRBD1 as a possible D gene (5 bases). The germline V gene encodes CDR1 SEHNR and CDR2 FQNEAQ (reference sequence). The CDR3 contains 14 residues. Trimming pared 1 base from V and 11 bases from J, leaving 17 bases between. CDR3 sequence reads: CASSLVVGGSGAFF. CDR3 DNA: TGTGCCAGCAGCTTAGTAGTCGGGGGTTCGGGGGCTTTCTTT.

The CDR3 coding sequence is TGTGCCAGCAGTGGGACAGGGTCGGGACAGCCCCAGCATTTT. Its translation: CASSGTGSGQPQHF. This chain links TRBV25-1 with TRBJ1-5, with TRBD1 identical over 8 bases. After removal of 4 bases from V and 7 bases from J, the junction contained 6 bases not matched to a gene. The CDR3 has 14 amino acids. Germline CDR1 is MGHDK and CDR2 is SYGVNS.

The chain combines TRBV30 with TRBJ2-3; no clear D gene. V was trimmed by 2 bases and J by 4 bases, leaving 10 bases between them. CDR3 size: 13 residues. CDR1 is GTSNPN, CDR2 SVGIG, per germline (reference sequence). The CDR3 is CAWSPPLSDTQYF. The DNA of the CDR3 is TGTGCCTGGAGTCCCCCCCTGTCAGATACGCAGTATTTT.

The sample holds one count of this clone. This rearrangement joins TRBV5-4 to TRBJ2-7, with 8 bases identical to TRBD1. CDR3 length: 15 amino acids. V lost 6 bases, J lost 6 bases, and 14 bases stayed unmatched. Germline V gives CDR1 SGHNT, CDR2 YYREEE (reference sequence). In DNA, the CDR3 is TGTGCCAGCACCCCACCAAGGACAGGGCTGGCCGAGCAGTACTTC. Translated: CASTPPRTGLAEQYF.

The rearrangement links TRBV4-3 to TRBJ2-7; TRBD1 matches 8 bases. The length of the CDR3 is 16 residues. V dropped 4 bases and J dropped 2; count of bases not matched to a gene: 10. Germline CDR1 is LGHNA and CDR2 is YSLEER. CDR3 DNA sequence: TGCGCCAGCAGCCGAGACACCGGGACAGGAACCTACGAGCAGTACTTC. Translating it yields CASSRDTGTGTYEQYF.

V usage is TRBV25-1 and J usage is TRBJ2-7, with a weak D call TRBD2 (7 bases). V was cut by 1 base and J by 5 bases, with 15 bases left in between. The CDR3 length is 15 residues. CDR1 MGHDK and CDR2 SYGVNS come from the germline V gene. In DNA, the CDR3 is TGTGCCAGCAGTGAATTAGGAGGGGGGGAGAACGAGCAGTACTTC. Translated: CASSELGGGENEQYF.

This rearrangement joins TRBV4-1 to TRBJ2-1, with D possibly matching TRBD2 (6 bases). CDR1 is MGHRA, CDR2 YSYEKL, per germline. CDR3 length: 14 residues. The V end lost 4 bases, the J end lost 5 bases, and 12 bases lay between the germline ends. The CDR3 sequence: CASSPLTSNNEQFF. The CDR3 DNA is TGCGCCAGCAGCCCCCTGACTAGTAACAATGAGCAGTTCTTC.

The chain has TRBV9 and TRBJ2-7; TRBD1 is a possible D gene (5 bases). CDR1 is SGDLS, CDR2 YYNGEE, per germline. The CDR3 spans 15 residues. V lost 0 bases, J lost 0 bases, and 10 bases lay in between. The CDR3 coding sequence is TGTGCCAGCAGCGTAGGGTTAGGGGCCTCCTACGAGCAGTACTTC. This gives the protein CASSVGLGASYEQYF.

This clone was counted a single time. This chain joins TRBV19 and TRBJ2-2, with a possible D match to TRBD1 (5 bases). The CDR3 consists of 15 residues. Per germline, CDR1 LNHDA and CDR2 SQIVND (reference sequence). Trimming stripped 5 bases from V and 4 bases from J, with 14 bases between. CDR3 nucleotides: TGTGCCAGTAGTGCAGGGATAATGGTCACCGGGGAGCTGTTTTTT. It codes for CASSAGIMVTGELFF.

The genes are TRBV10-3 and TRBJ1-4, with 8 positions matching TRBD1. The V gene end was trimmed by 2 bases and the J gene end by 7 bases; junction bases not matched to a gene: 3. The germline gives CDR1 ENHRY, CDR2 SYGVKD. The CDR3 consists of 14 residues. The CDR3 sequence: CAISEDRGFEKLFF. The DNA of the CDR3 is TGTGCCATCAGTGAGGACAGGGGTTTTGAAAAACTGTTTTTT.

The chain recombines TRBV7-9 with TRBJ1-5; unclear D gene. V gave up 6 bases and J gave up 2 bases, with 5 bases separating them. Germline V gives CDR1 SEHNR, CDR2 FQNEAQ (reference sequence). CDR3 size: 12 residues. In nucleotides, the CDR3 is TGTGCCAGCAGTGTAGGCAATCAGCCCCAGCATTTT. It translates to CASSVGNQPQHF. The entire variable domain, with the rest obtained from reference TRBV7-9 and TRBJ1-5, is as follows: DTGVSQNPRHKITKRGQNVTFRCDPISEHNRLYWYRQTLGQGPEFLTYFQNEAQLEKSRLLSDRFSAERPKGSFSTLEIQRTEQGDSAMYLCASSVGNQPQHFGDGTRLSIL.

As DNA, the CDR3 is TGCGCCAGCAGCCAAGATTTGGGACTCTACTACGAGCAGTACTTC. Its protein is CASSQDLGLYYEQYF. This chain uses TRBV4-3 with TRBJ2-7; TRBD2 is a possible D gene (6 bases). Germline CDR1 is LGHNA and CDR2 is YSLEER. The length of the CDR3 is 15 residues. V lost 0 bases to trimming and J lost 3 bases, with 12 bases between them.

This clone was seen a few times. The rearrangement links TRBV19 to TRBJ1-3, with TRBD1 identical over 7 bases. V was pared by 0 bases and J by 4 bases, with 6 bases of the junction left unmatched. The CDR3 contains 16 residues. Germline V gene lookup returns CDR1 LNHDA and CDR2 SQIVND (reference sequence). CDR3: CASSIDLTGPGNTIYF. The CDR3 coding sequence is TGTGCCAGTAGTATAGACTTGACAGGGCCCGGAAACACCATATATTTT. The variable domain in full, completed from reference TRBV19 and TRBJ1-3, reads DGGITQSPKYLFRKEGQNVTLSCEQNLNHDAMYWYRQDPGQGLRLIYYSQIVNDFQKGDIAEGYSVSREKKESFPLTVTSAQKNPTAFYLCASSIDLTGPGNTIYFGEGSWLTVV.

The count of this clone is one. The J gene is TRBJ2-7, the V gene TRBV6-5, with a possible D match to TRBD1 (7 bases). The V end was cut by 0 bases, the J end by 4 bases, with 16 bases between. Germline CDR1 and CDR2: MNHEY and SVGAGI. The CDR3 has 16 residues. CDR3 sequence reads: CASSYSNTGEEYEQYF. CDR3 DNA sequence: TGTGCCAGCAGTTACTCGAATACAGGGGAGGAATACGAGCAGTACTTC.

V is TRBV5-1 and J is TRBJ2-1; 7 positions match TRBD1. CDR3 size: 13 residues. V lost 0 bases, J lost 8 bases, and 2 bases stayed unmatched. Germline values: CDR1 SGHRS, CDR2 YFSETQ. The chain's CDR3 is CASSLGGGYEQFF. CDR3 in DNA: TGCGCCAGCAGCTTGGGAGGGGGCTATGAGCAGTTCTTC.

This chain uses TRBV2 with TRBJ2-7, with TRBD1 matching over 7 bases. CDR1 and CDR2 (germline): SNHLY, FYNNEI. The CDR3 runs 16 residues. Trimming at V came to 6 bases and at J to 6 bases, leaving 17 bases not matched to a gene. The CDR3 bases are TGTGCCAGCAGATATTCCGGGACAGCACTTTCAGGCGAGCAGTACTTC. This gives the protein CASRYSGTALSGEQYF.